This T cell receptor (beta chain) was retrieved from a study of blood T cells in healthy people across ages. A remark on this clonotype: The antigen remains undetermined.

Whole-study results and caveats: TCR beta diversity correlated strongly with naive T cell percentage. PBMCs left unsorted prevented a conclusive naive versus antigen-experienced comparison. Long-lived donors carried more naive CD4+ cells and greater diversity than aged donors.

Next came a second PCR, run for about 6 to 12 cycles, which used a sample-barcoded 5' primer along with a J-beta primer mix. TCRdb recomputed calls from the 5' RACE reads with MiXCR, one row per CDR3 protein. Among 650,000 to 800,000 distinct CDR3 sequences listed, more than 45% were seen once. Sample donors were healthy Caucasian individuals that came from Russia, aged 6 to 90. The source material was blood. This clonotype was obtained from an elderly woman in good health.

The CDR3 coding sequence is TGTGCCAGCAGATGGGGACAGGGGAGAACTGAAGCTTTCTTT. This gives the protein CASRWGQGRTEAFF. V is TRBV6-5 and J is TRBJ1-1; 10 bases map to TRBD1. Looked up from germline, CDR1 is MNHEY and CDR2 is SVGAGI. This CDR3 is built from 14 residues. V was clipped by 6 bases and J by 5 bases; unmatched bases: 6.